This T cell receptor beta chain was sequenced during a study of T-cell reconstitution after alpha-beta-depleted transplantation in children. Library preparation (for TCRbeta) was performed with unique molecular identifiers. TCRdb ran MiXCR on the PCR reads and lists one entry per CDR3 protein. The sample records approximately 420,000 distinct CDR3 sequences, about a tenth being singletons. V was trimmed by 4 bases and J by 6 bases, leaving 14 bases between them. The germline V gene encodes CDR1 SGDLS and CDR2 YYNGEE. This CDR3 spans 14 amino acids. The source was PBMCs from the stem cell graft donor, collected from the stem cell graft. The receptor was isolated from a human donor who donated a stem cell graft to a child with acute myeloid leukemia. J is TRBJ2-1 and V is TRBV9, with D tentatively TRBD2 (6 bases). CDR3 sequence reads: CASSLAGKPNEQFF. CDR3 in DNA: TGTGCCAGCAGCCTGGCGGGAAAACCCAATGAGCAGTTCTTC.